This T cell receptor beta chain was sequenced for a study of blood T cell repertoires in COVID-19. Method: immunoSEQ multiplex PCR; TCRdb's copy keeps in-frame clones and lacks some. Of almost 400,000 clones detected, about nine tenths appear once; the ten largest clones hold less than 2%. The sequence came from a woman under 40 who had recovered from COVID-19. The sample taken for sequencing was PBMCs or T cells enriched from blood (not recorded which).

Written as DNA, the CDR3 is TGCGCCAGCAGCCAGGGGACCGGACAGGGATCTCTGGGCACTGAAGCTTTCTTT. This gives the protein CASSQGTGQGSLGTEAFF. V is TRBV5-1 and J is TRBJ1-1; 8 bases align to TRBD1. The germline CDR1 and CDR2 sequences are SGHRS and YFSETQ. With 4 bases clipped from V and 4 bases from J, the junction kept 18 bases outside the gene matches. The CDR3 has 18 residues.